One sample yielded the 27 T cell receptor beta chains listed below, sequenced in a study of shared clonotypes between healthy human individuals. Only in-frame clones appear in the TCRdb table, and some are missing; sequencing was by immunoSEQ multiplex PCR. The table shows about 2 million clones, with 90% to 95% occurring only once. Sequencing used naive CD4+ T cells sorted from blood. The subset denotes: CD45RA+ positively selected. The receptors originated from a man aged 18-30 years in good health.

V usage is TRBV7-2 and J usage is TRBJ1-2; TRBD1 aligns across 8 bases. The CDR3 totals 15 residues. The germline CDR1 and CDR2 sequences are SGHTA and FQGNSA. With V trimmed by 3 bases and J by 3 bases, 6 bases remained unmatched. CDR3 DNA sequence: TGTGCCAGCAGCTTTTCAGGGGGCTCGGACTATGGCTACACCTTC. This codes for CASSFSGGSDYGYTF.

V and J are TRBV7-9 and TRBJ2-2, with unresolved D. Germline V gene data show CDR1 as SEHNR and CDR2 as FQNEAQ (reference sequence). V lost 1 base and J 7 bases, leaving 7 bases between the germline ends. The CDR3 is made up of 13 amino acids. The CDR3 here is CASSLELHGELFF. DNA for the CDR3: TGTGCCAGCAGCTTAGAGCTCCACGGGGAGCTGTTTTTT.

The rearrangement joins TRBV5-4 to TRBJ1-2; tentative D call: TRBD1 (5 bases). V shed 4 bases and J shed 7 bases, with 20 bases lying between them. The length of the CDR3 is 15 residues. CDR1 and CDR2 from the germline V gene are SGHNT and YYREEE (reference sequence). CDR3 bases: TGTGCCAGCAGCGACCAAAAGCCGGGACTTAGTGGCTACACCTTC. Its translation: CASSDQKPGLSGYTF.

The chain couples TRBV5-1 to TRBJ2-2, with TRBD1 matching over 8 bases. In germline, CDR1 is SGHRS, CDR2 YFSETQ. This CDR3 is built from 15 residues. Trimming cost V 4 bases and J 3 bases; bases outside gene matches: 5. This CDR3 reads CASSGQGWDTGELFF. The CDR3, as DNA: TGCGCCAGCAGCGGACAGGGTTGGGACACCGGGGAGCTGTTTTTT.

V is TRBV6-5 and J is TRBJ2-3; unclear D gene. Trimming removed 0 bases at V and 1 base at J, with 8 bases between. The CDR3 extends over 15 amino acids. The germline CDR1 and CDR2 sequences are MNHEY and SVGAGI. The CDR3 region has the DNA TGTGCCAGCAGTTACTCCCGGACGGGCACAGATACGCAGTATTTT. Its translation: CASSYSRTGTDTQYF.

About this clone itself: This may come from a read error, since a much larger clone is one base off. Other DNA sequences in the sample encode the same CDR3. The chain recombines TRBV11-1 with TRBJ2-2; D is unresolved. The CDR3 spans 12 residues. V shed 3 bases and J shed 1 base, with 0 bases lying between them. Germline V gene lookup returns CDR1 SGHAT and CDR2 FQDESV (reference sequence). The CDR3 DNA sequence: TGTGCCAGCAGCTTGAACACCGGGGAGCTGTTTTTT. Its protein is CASSLNTGELFF.

The chain joins TRBV7-3 to TRBJ2-2, with 7 bases aligning to TRBD2. Germline trimming cut 5 bases from V and 3 bases from J; bases unmatched to any gene: 9. CDR3 size: 16 residues. CDR1 and CDR2 (germline): SGHTA, FQGTGA. The CDR3 loop reads CASSPSGGGYTGELFF. In DNA, the CDR3 is TGTGCCAGCAGCCCCAGTGGCGGGGGTTACACCGGGGAGCTGTTTTTT.

This CDR3 is CASSLDTSGGREQYF. The DNA for the CDR3 is TGTGCCAGCAGCTTAGACACTAGCGGGGGGCGTGAGCAGTACTTC. J is TRBJ2-7 and V is TRBV7-3, with TRBD2 identical over 12 bases. Germline lookup yields CDR1 SGHTA and CDR2 FQGTGA. The CDR3 covers 15 residues. The J segment lost 7 bases and the V segment lost 2 bases, leaving 6 bases of the junction unmatched.

This clone has only one observation. CDR3 nucleotide sequence: TGTGCCAGCAGCGTAGTGGACAACTCAGACGCGCAGACCCAGTACTTC. It is translated as CASSVVDNSDAQTQYF. The chain uses TRBV9 and TRBJ2-5; perhaps TRBD1 as D (5 bases). Trimming shortened V by 0 bases and J by 6 bases, and 18 bases separated the two germline ends. The germline gives CDR1 SGDLS, CDR2 YYNGEE. CDR3 length: 16 amino acids.

Comments on this clone: Other DNA sequences in this specimen translate into the identical CDR3. This chain connects TRBV6-5 to TRBJ2-2, with D unclear. The germline CDR1 and CDR2 sequences are MNHEY and SVGAGI. Trimming left V 6 bases short and J 1 base short, with 6 bases between. This CDR3 comprises 13 residues. The CDR3 nucleotides read TGTGCCAGCAGCCGCCAGAACACCGGGGAGCTGTTTTTT. Its protein product is CASSRQNTGELFF.

The CDR3 DNA reads as TGCGCCAGCAGCTTGGGTCCGGGACAGGGGGCTTCGAACACCGGGGAGCTGTTTTTT. Translation gives CASSLGPGQGASNTGELFF. V and J are TRBV5-1 and TRBJ2-2; TRBD1 agrees at 12 bases. After removal of 0 bases from V and 0 bases from J, the junction contained 6 bases not matched to a gene. The V gene's germline CDR1 is SGHRS and CDR2 YFSETQ. This CDR3 comprises 19 residues.

The chain has TRBV19 and TRBJ2-2; D is possibly TRBD1 (6 bases). From germline, CDR1 is LNHDA and CDR2 SQIVND (reference sequence). Trimming removed 4 bases at V and 5 bases at J, with 14 bases between. The CDR3 length is 15 residues. The CDR3 protein is CASSKQGRGTGELFF. The CDR3 DNA sequence: TGTGCCAGTAGTAAACAGGGAAGGGGGACCGGGGAGCTGTTTTTT.

The chain has TRBV4-1 and TRBJ1-5; the D gene is possibly TRBD1 (5 bases). Looked up from germline, CDR1 is MGHRA and CDR2 is YSYEKL. The CDR3 totals 14 residues. V was cut by 0 bases and J by 15 bases, with 18 bases left in between. The CDR3 region is CASSQDRVSGHRHF. In nucleotides, the CDR3 is TGCGCCAGCAGCCAAGATCGGGTTTCTGGACACAGGCATTTT.

Worth noting for this clone: This same CDR3 is encoded by further DNA sequences in the sample. The chain is built from TRBV20-1 and TRBJ1-1; a weak D match, TRBD1 (5 bases). V lost 4 bases to trimming and J lost 7 bases, with 7 bases between them. CDR3 length: 10 residues. In germline, CDR1 is DFQATT, CDR2 SNEGSKA (reference sequence). CDR3 protein: CSATRGEAFF. As DNA, the CDR3 is TGCAGTGCTACTAGGGGTGAAGCTTTCTTT.

V and J are TRBV4-3 and TRBJ1-2, with a weak D call TRBD1 (5 bases). Trimming took 3 bases from V and 4 from J, leaving 9 bases between them. CDR1 is LGHNA and CDR2 is YSLEER in the germline V gene. The CDR3 runs 13 residues. The CDR3 here is CASSHPGTYGYTF. CDR3 DNA sequence: TGCGCCAGCAGCCACCCCGGGACCTATGGCTACACCTTC.

The chain joins TRBV27 to TRBJ2-3; no clear D. CDR3 length: 11 amino acids. V was shortened by 4 bases and J by 5 bases, with 4 bases between the two germline ends. Germline lookup yields CDR1 MNHEY and CDR2 SMNVEV (reference sequence). In DNA, the CDR3 is TGTGCCAGCAGTTCTGTAGATACGCAGTATTTT. This translates into CASSSVDTQYF.

CDR3 sequence reads: CASSLTGTYGYTF. As DNA, the CDR3 is TGTGCCAGCAGCCTGACAGGCACCTATGGCTACACCTTC. The chain recombines TRBV6-6 with TRBJ1-2, with TRBD1 as a possible D gene (6 bases). In germline, CDR1 is MNHNY, CDR2 SVGAGI (reference sequence). The CDR3 sequence is 13 residues long. Trimming cost V 6 bases and J 4 bases, with 12 bases left between them.

The chain has TRBV6-6 and TRBJ1-1; no definite D call. V lost 2 bases, J lost 1 base, and 8 bases lay in between. Germline lookup yields CDR1 MNHNY and CDR2 SVGAGI (reference sequence). This CDR3 spans 14 amino acids. In DNA, the CDR3 is TGTGCCAGCAGTTACAGGACCGAGAACACTGAAGCTTTCTTT. Encoded protein: CASSYRTENTEAFF.

The chain couples TRBV30 to TRBJ2-7; weak D call: TRBD1 (5 bases). The CDR3 length is 12 residues. V lost 6 bases, J lost 2 bases, and 11 bases lay in between. CDR1 and CDR2 (germline): GTSNPN, SVGIG (reference sequence). CDR3 coding DNA: TGTGCCTGCAATAGACAGACCTACGAGCAGTACTTC. This translates into CACNRQTYEQYF.

The V gene is TRBV6-6, the J gene TRBJ1-2; the D is unclear. The ends were cut back, 2 bases at V and 7 bases at J, with 11 bases in the middle. The CDR3 loop spans 13 amino acids. The germline CDR1 and CDR2 sequences are MNHNY and SVGAGI (reference sequence). Written as DNA, the CDR3 is TGTGCCAGCAGTTACAGCGCTCAGTCTGGCTACACCTTC. Translated: CASSYSAQSGYTF.

The V call is TRBV10-3, the J call TRBJ1-4; 11 bases align to TRBD1. The CDR3 spans 15 residues. Trimming took 4 bases from V and 5 from J; bases not matched to a gene: 3. Germline-derived CDR1 and CDR2 are ENHRY and SYGVKD. CDR3 sequence (DNA): TGTGCCATCAGTGCCGGGACAGGGGGGAATGAAAAACTGTTTTTT. Protein: CAISAGTGGNEKLFF.

This chain joins TRBV7-2 and TRBJ2-7; D might be TRBD2 (6 bases). The length of the CDR3 is 14 residues. Germline V lookup: CDR1 SGHTA, CDR2 FQGNSA. V lost 3 bases, J lost 6 bases, and 15 bases lay in between. The CDR3 DNA sequence: TGTGCCAGCAGCTTTGACGGGAGTTCCGGCGAGCAGTACTTC. It is translated as CASSFDGSSGEQYF.

J is TRBJ2-2 and V is TRBV5-4, with 12 bases matching TRBD2. The CDR3 totals 16 residues. Germline V gives CDR1 SGHNT, CDR2 YYREEE (reference sequence). Trimming removed 4 bases from V and 7 bases from J; junction bases left unmatched: 8. The CDR3 region is CASSPLAGGQIGELFF. The CDR3 bases are TGTGCCAGCAGCCCTCTAGCGGGGGGGCAGATCGGGGAGCTGTTTTTT.

This chain uses TRBV29-1 with TRBJ2-3; 7 bases fit TRBD2. V was clipped by 5 bases and J by 2 bases; unmatched bases: 10. CDR1 and CDR2 (germline): SQVTM, ANQGSEA. The CDR3 extends over 15 amino acids. CDR3 DNA: TGCAGCGTTTCTCTTAGGCTAGCGGTCACAGATACGCAGTATTTT. This codes for CSVSLRLAVTDTQYF.

The V call is TRBV7-8, the J call TRBJ2-1, with no clear D. The germline V and J ends were trimmed by 3 bases and 8 bases, with 14 bases remaining between them. The germline V gene encodes CDR1 SGHVS and CDR2 FQNEAQ. This CDR3 spans 14 amino acids. The CDR3 loop reads CASSLRPYQDEQFF. CDR3 nucleotides: TGTGCCAGCAGCTTGCGGCCATATCAAGATGAGCAGTTCTTC.

The chain uses TRBV9 and TRBJ2-7; TRBD1 matches 9 bases. Trimming took 2 bases from V and 3 from J; bases not matched to a gene: 6. Germline V gives CDR1 SGDLS, CDR2 YYNGEE. The CDR3 is 15 amino acids. The CDR3 is CASSVDRGDFYEQYF. DNA for the CDR3: TGTGCCAGCAGCGTCGACAGGGGGGACTTCTACGAGCAGTACTTC.

J is TRBJ2-1 and V is TRBV5-4, with D unclear. Germline CDR1 is SGHNT and CDR2 is YYREEE (reference sequence). V dropped 0 bases and J dropped 2 bases, with 6 bases sitting between them. This CDR3 is built from 14 residues. The CDR3 here is CASSLDRTYNEQFF. DNA for the CDR3: TGTGCCAGCAGCTTGGACCGCACCTACAATGAGCAGTTCTTC.